The 3 T cell receptor beta chains in this list originate from one sample, sequenced in a study of blood T cell repertoires in COVID-19. Generated by immunoSEQ multiplex PCR, the TCRdb table keeps only in-frame clones and is missing some. The sample has 70,000 or so clones; about 80% are singletons. Sequencing was carried out using peripheral blood. The receptor set was obtained from a human donor in a cohort sampled during active COVID-19.

This chain connects TRBV5-1 to TRBJ1-6; D unresolved. The V gene lost 0 bases and the J gene lost 9 bases, with 19 bases spanning the gap. The V gene's germline CDR1 is SGHRS and CDR2 YFSETQ. The CDR3 has 17 residues. The CDR3, as DNA: TGCGCCAGCAGCTTGGATAACAGTAATCCCCCTTTTTCACCCCTCCACTTT. Translated, it gives CASSLDNSNPPFSPLHF. Full variable domain (missing parts from reference TRBV5-1 and TRBJ1-6): KAGVTQTPRYLIKTRGQQVTLSCSPISGHRSVSWYQQTPGQGLQFLFEYFSETQRNKGNFPGRFSGRQFSNSRSEMNVSTLELGDSALYLCASSLDNSNPPFSPLHFGNGTRLTVT.

This chain uses TRBV4-2 with TRBJ2-1, with TRBD2 matching over 7 bases. V was pared by 0 bases and J by 8 bases, with 7 bases of the junction left unmatched. The CDR3 has 15 amino acids. Germline CDR1 is LGHNA and CDR2 is YNFKEQ. CDR3 DNA: TGTGCCAGCAGCCAAGATCGGCGGGGGTACCATGAGCAGTTCTTC. Protein product: CASSQDRRGYHEQFF.

The rearrangement links TRBV10-3 to TRBJ2-7; D is uncertain. Germline lookup yields CDR1 ENHRY and CDR2 SYGVKD. V shed 8 bases and J shed 0 bases, with 8 bases lying between them. The CDR3 has 12 residues. This CDR3 is CAIAKSSYEQYF. DNA for the CDR3: TGTGCCATCGCTAAGAGCTCCTACGAGCAGTACTTC.